This T cell receptor (beta chain) stems from a study of shared clonotypes between healthy human individuals. CD45RO-negative CD8 cells positively selected for CCR7 made up the naive population, which excluded terminally differentiated effector memory CD45RA+ cells. The donors were all Caucasian adults (living in Nashville, Tennessee). The input for sorted-subset replicate PCRs was around 200 ng DNA, about 30,000 T cell genomes. TCRdb's copy holds only in-frame clones and misses some; the assay was immunoSEQ multiplex PCR. Of about 2.2 million clones in the sample, just over 90% were seen once. Study outcomes and limitations: All-four-donor shared clonotypes had higher generation probabilities than non-shared clonotypes did. As a rule, naive subsets had a larger estimated richness than memory subsets.

In germline, CDR1 is GTSNPN, CDR2 SVGIG (reference sequence). The CDR3 runs 14 residues. Of note for this clone: No antigen is known for it. The germline gene is not matched at one end of the junction; a read error may be the cause.

The sequenced material came from naive CD8+ T cells from PBMCs. The sequence derives from a young man in good health. Some clones in this sample may be carry-over from other donors' samples. V gene TRBV30 combines with J gene TRBJ2-7; 8 positions match TRBD1. CDR3 loop: CASTGQGSSYEQCF. CDR3 sequence (DNA): TGTGCCTCGACAGGACAGGGAAGCTCCTACGAGCAGTGCTTC.